The subject of this entry is one T cell receptor beta chain. Clones were read by immunoSEQ multiplex PCR, and TCRdb kept only the in-frame ones, dropping some. Here the sample spans about 110,000 clones, roughly 80% being singletons. There are 12 residues in the CDR3. V was cut by 3 bases and J by 4 bases, with 5 bases left in between. The germline CDR1 and CDR2 sequences are KGHSH and LQKENI. The data stem from a study of radiotherapy plus CTLA-4 blockade in lung cancer. The TCR was taken from a human donor with non-small cell lung cancer that progressed on radiotherapy plus ipilimumab. Some clones in this sample may be carry-over from other donors' samples. Sequencing was performed on peripheral blood, taken from a patient treated with radiotherapy plus ipilimumab. The V and J genes are TRBV18 and TRBJ2-3; D might be TRBD1 or TRBD2, each matching 5 bases. CDR3: CASSPGADTQYF. CDR3 nucleotide sequence: TGTGCCAGCTCACCGGGGGCAGATACGCAGTATTTT.